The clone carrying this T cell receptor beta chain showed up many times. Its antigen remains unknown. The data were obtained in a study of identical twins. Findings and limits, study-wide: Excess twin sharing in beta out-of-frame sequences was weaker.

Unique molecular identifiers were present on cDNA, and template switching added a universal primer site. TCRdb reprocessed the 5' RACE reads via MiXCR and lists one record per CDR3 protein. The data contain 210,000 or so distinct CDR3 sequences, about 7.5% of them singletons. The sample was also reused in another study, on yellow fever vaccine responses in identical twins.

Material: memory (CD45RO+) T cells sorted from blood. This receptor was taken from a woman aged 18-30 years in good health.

CDR3 in DNA: TGTGCCAGCAGCCTCCGACAGGGGACTAATGAAAAACTGTTTTTT. It specifies CASSLRQGTNEKLFF. The chain employs TRBV7-6 and TRBJ1-4; 8 positions match TRBD1. Germline V CDR1 and CDR2: SGHVS, FNYEAQ. This CDR3 comprises 15 residues. The V segment lost 5 bases and the J segment 2 bases; nucleotides outside the gene matches: 4.